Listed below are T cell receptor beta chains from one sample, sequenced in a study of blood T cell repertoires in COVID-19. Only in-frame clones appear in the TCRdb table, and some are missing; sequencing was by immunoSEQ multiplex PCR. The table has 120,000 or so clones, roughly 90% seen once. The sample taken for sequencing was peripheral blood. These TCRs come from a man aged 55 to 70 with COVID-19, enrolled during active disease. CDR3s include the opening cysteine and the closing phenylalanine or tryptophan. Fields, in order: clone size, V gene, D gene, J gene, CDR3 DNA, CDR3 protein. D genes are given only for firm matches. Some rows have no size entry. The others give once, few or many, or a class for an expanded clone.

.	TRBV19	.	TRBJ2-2	TGTGCCAGTAGTAGGGGATGGGGGGCCGGGGAGCTGTTTTTT	CASSRGWGAGELFF
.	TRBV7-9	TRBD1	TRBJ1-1	TGTGCCAGCAGTCGGGACAGGGGAGCTTTCTTT	CASSRDRGAFF
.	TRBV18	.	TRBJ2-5	TGTGCCAGCTCAGAAGGGACTCCTAAAGAGACCCAGTACTTC	CASSEGTPKETQYF
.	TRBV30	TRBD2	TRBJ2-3	TGTGCCTGGAGGGCCACTAGCGGGAGGGCCTTAGGAGATACGCAGTATTTT	CAWRATSGRALGDTQYF
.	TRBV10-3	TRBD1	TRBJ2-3	TGTGCCATCAGTGAGACCCAGGGGGCGGATACGCAGTATTTT	CAISETQGADTQYF
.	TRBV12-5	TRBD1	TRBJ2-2	TGTGCTAGTGGTTTGGGCCGGGACAGGGAGTTCACCGGGGAGCTGTTTTTT	CASGLGRDREFTGELFF
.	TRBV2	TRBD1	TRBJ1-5	TGTGCCAGCAGTAGGGACAGGGCCATTCAGCCCCAGCATTTT	CASSRDRAIQPQHF
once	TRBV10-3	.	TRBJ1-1	TGTGCCATCAGTGGTCAGGTCAACACTGAAGCTTTCTTT	CAISGQVNTEAFF
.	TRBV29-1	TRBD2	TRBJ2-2	TGCAGCGTTGAAGATGGGTTAGCGGGGAACACCGGGGAGCTGTTTTTT	CSVEDGLAGNTGELFF
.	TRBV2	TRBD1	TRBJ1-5	TGTGCCAGCAGGGACAGGGGCAGCAATCAGCCCCAGCATTTT	CASRDRGSNQPQHF
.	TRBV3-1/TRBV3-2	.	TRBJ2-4	TGTGCCAGCAGCCTTTTCGAGGCCAAAAACATTCAGTACTTC	CASSLFEAKNIQYF
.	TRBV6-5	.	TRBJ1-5	TGTGCGACCCTTGGGGAGCACAATCAGCCCCAGCATTTT	CATLGEHNQPQHF
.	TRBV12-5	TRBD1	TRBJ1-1	TGTGCTAGTGCCCACGGACAGGGGGGTCCTGAAGCTTTCTTT	CASAHGQGGPEAFF
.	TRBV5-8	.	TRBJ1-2	TGTGCCAGCAGCTCAGGGGACATCTTAAAGAACACACAGGGCTACACCTTC	CASSSGDILKNTQGYTF
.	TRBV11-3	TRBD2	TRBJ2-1	TGTGCCAGCAGCCCCACCGGGACTAGCGGGAGTTCCAATGAGCAGTTCTTC	CASSPTGTSGSSNEQFF
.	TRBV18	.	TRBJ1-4	TGTGCCAGCTCACAATCTCTAACAGGCTCAACTAATGAAAAACTGTTTTTT	CASSQSLTGSTNEKLFF
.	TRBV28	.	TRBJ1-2	TGTGCCAGCAGCACGAGGCCTGACTACACCTTC	CASSTRPDYTF
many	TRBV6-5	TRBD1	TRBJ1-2	TGTGCCAGCAGTTCCGGGACAGCCGTCTATGGCTACACCTTC	CASSSGTAVYGYTF
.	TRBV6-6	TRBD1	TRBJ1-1	TGTGCCAGCAGTTACTTGGGACAGGGCGGCCCTGAAGCTTTCTTT	CASSYLGQGGPEAFF
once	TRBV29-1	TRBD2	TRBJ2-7	TGCAGCGCTGGACTAGCGGGAGGCGGGGAGCAGTACTTC	CSAGLAGGGEQYF
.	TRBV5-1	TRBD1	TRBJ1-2	TGCGCCAGCAGCCCCCCGGACAGGGAGGGTGGCTACACCTTC	CASSPPDREGGYTF
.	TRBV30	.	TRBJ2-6	TGTGCCTGGAGTGTCGGCTCTGGGGCCAACGTCCTGACTTTC	CAWSVGSGANVLTF
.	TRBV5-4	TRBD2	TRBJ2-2	TGTGCCAGCAGCTTGGCCTACGGGGGGGAGTCCGGGGAGCTGTTTTTT	CASSLAYGGESGELFF
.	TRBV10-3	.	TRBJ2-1	TGTGCCACGGGGGACTCCTACAATGGGCAGTTCTTC	CATGDSYNGQFF
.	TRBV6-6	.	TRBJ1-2	TGTGCCAGCAGATCGGACAGTGGGGGCTACACCTTC	CASRSDSGGYTF
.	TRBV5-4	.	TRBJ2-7	TGTGCCAGCAGCTTGGACAGGTTGGAAGAGCAGTACTTC	CASSLDRLEEQYF
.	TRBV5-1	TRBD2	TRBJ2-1	TGCGCCAGCAGCTTTTTCACTAGCGGGAGCGGCACCTACAATGAGCAGTTCTTC	CASSFFTSGSGTYNEQFF
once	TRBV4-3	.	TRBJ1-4	TGCGCCAGCAGCCCCGGGGGTGGTAATGAAAAACTGTTTTTT	CASSPGGGNEKLFF
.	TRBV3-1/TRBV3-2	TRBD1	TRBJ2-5	TGTGCCAGCAGCAAGGACAGGGAAGAGACCCAGTACTTC	CASSKDREETQYF
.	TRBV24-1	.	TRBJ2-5	TGTGCCACCAGTGATTCCCAGGGGGGCCGGGAGACCCAGTACTTC	CATSDSQGGRETQYF
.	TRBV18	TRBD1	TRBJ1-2	TGTGCCAGCTCACCTGAGACAGGGGTAAACTATGGCTACACCTTC	CASSPETGVNYGYTF
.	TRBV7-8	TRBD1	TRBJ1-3	TGTGCCAGCAGCTTAGGGGCAGGGGGCTCAATCTCTGGAAACACCATATATTTT	CASSLGAGGSISGNTIYF
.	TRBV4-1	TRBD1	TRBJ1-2	TGCGCCAGCAGCCAAGATAGGGACAGCTACTATGGCTACACCTTC	CASSQDRDSYYGYTF
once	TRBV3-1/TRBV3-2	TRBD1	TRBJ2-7	TGTGCCAGCAGCCAACTCGGACAGGGAACGGGATACGAGCAGTACTTC	CASSQLGQGTGYEQYF
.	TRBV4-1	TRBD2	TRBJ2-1	TGCGCCAGCAGCCACCCTTACGGACTAGCGGGAGTTGAGCAGTTCTTC	CASSHPYGLAGVEQFF
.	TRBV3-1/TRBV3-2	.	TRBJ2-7	TGTGCCAGCAGCCAAGACCAGGACAGAGCCTACGAGCAGTACTTC	CASSQDQDRAYEQYF
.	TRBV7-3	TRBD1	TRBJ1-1	TGTGCCAGCAGCCTCACAGGGGGCACTGAAGCTTTCTTT	CASSLTGGTEAFF
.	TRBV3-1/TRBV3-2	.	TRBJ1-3	TGTGCCAGCAGCCAGGACAGCTCTGGAAACACCATATATTTT	CASSQDSSGNTIYF
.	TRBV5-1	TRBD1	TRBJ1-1	TGCGCCAGCAGCTTTAGGACAGGTTTCATGAACACTGAAGCTTTCTTT	CASSFRTGFMNTEAFF
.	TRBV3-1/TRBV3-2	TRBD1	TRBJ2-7	TGTGCCAGCAGCCAAGACGGTGGACAGGGGTCTAGCGAGCAGTACTTC	CASSQDGGQGSSEQYF